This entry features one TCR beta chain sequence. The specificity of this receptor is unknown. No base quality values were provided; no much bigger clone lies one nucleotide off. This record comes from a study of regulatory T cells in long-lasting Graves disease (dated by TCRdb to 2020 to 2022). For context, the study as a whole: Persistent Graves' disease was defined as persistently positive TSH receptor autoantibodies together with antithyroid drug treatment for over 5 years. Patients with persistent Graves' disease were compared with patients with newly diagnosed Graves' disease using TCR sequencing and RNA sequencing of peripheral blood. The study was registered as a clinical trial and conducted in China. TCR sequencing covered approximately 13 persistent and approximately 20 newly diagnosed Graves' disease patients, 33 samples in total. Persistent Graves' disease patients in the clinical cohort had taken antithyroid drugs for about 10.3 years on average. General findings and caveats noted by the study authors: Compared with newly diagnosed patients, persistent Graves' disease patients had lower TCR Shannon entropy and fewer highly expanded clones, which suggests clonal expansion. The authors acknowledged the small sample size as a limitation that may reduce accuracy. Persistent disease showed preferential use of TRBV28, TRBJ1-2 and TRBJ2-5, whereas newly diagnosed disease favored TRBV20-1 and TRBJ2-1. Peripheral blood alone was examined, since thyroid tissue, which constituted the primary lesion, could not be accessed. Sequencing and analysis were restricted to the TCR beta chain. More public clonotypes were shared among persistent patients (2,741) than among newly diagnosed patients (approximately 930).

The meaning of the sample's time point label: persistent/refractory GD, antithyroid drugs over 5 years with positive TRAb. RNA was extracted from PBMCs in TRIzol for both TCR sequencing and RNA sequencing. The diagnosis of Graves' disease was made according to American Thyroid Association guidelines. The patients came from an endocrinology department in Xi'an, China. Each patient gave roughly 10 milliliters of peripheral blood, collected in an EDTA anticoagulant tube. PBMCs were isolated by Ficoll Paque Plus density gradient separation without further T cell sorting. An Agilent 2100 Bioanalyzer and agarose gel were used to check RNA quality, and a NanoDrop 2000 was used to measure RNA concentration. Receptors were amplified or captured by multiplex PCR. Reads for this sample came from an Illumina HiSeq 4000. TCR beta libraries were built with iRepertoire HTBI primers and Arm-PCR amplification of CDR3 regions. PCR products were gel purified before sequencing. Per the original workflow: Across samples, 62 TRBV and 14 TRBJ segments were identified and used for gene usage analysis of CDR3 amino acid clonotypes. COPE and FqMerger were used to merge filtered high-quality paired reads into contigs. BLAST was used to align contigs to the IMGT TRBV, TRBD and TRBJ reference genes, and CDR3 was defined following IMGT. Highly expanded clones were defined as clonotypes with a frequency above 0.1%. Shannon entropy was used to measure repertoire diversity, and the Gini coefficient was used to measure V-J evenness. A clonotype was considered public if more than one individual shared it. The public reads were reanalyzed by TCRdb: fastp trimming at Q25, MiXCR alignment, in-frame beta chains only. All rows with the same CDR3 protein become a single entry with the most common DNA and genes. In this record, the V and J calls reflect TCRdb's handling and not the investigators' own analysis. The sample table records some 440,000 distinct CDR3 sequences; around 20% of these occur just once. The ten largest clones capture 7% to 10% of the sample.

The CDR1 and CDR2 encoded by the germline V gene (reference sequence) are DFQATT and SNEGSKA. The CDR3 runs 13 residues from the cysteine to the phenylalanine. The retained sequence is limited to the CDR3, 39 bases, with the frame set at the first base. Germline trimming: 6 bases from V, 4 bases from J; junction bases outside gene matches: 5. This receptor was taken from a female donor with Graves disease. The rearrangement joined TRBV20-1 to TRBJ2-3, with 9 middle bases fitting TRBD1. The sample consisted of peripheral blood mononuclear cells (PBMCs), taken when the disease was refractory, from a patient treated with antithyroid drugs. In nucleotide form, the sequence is TGCAGTGCAGGACAGGGGACGGCAGATACGCAGTATTTT. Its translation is CSAGQGTADTQYF.